This TCR beta chain was recorded in a study of blood T cells in healthy people across ages (dated by TCRdb to between 2014 and 2016). Describing the broader study: In model experiments, template switching captured about one uniquely barcoded TCR beta cDNA molecule for every two T cells. The study measured age-related changes in TCR beta repertoire diversity using deep sequencing normalized with unique cDNA molecular identifiers. Donors were grouped into four age groups: young (average roughly 17 years), middle-aged (about 40), aged (about 60) and long-lived (approximately 81). To avoid experimental bias, donors of different ages were distributed randomly across sequencing lanes. For two donors (one aged 18 to 29 and one aged 80 or older), the study analyzed two additional independent replicas of 1 million unique cDNA reads from the same blood draw. What the authors observed across the whole study: Because donor CMV infection status was unknown, age-related changes in expanded clonotypes were potentially confounded. Total diversity estimates from one million sequenced T cells were considered lower bounds and underestimates. The long-lived group showed more naive CD4+ T cells, fewer expanded clones and increased TCR diversity than the aged group, suggesting age selection. Conclusive comparison of naive and antigen-experienced compartments was prevented by the profiling of bulk unsorted PBMCs. There was a strong correlation between observed TCR beta diversity and the percentage of naive T cells measured by flow cytometry. Observed TCR beta diversity per million T cells fell roughly linearly with age, and a significant reduction was already apparent by age around 44.

Receptors were amplified or captured by 5' RACE. The sample was run on an Illumina HiSeq 2500. The second PCR ran for about 6 to 11 cycles and used a J-beta primer mix along with a sample-barcoded 5' primer. Each TCR beta cDNA molecule received a unique molecular identifier from a template-switch 5' adaptor carrying 12 random nucleotides. Each sample yielded at least 2.5 million CDR3-containing paired-end reads. First-strand cDNA synthesis was performed from all RNA using the Mint cDNA synthesis kit, with priming by a TRBC-specific oligonucleotide. Following uracil-DNA glycosylase treatment, all cDNA underwent a first 18-cycle PCR with the universal primers M1SS and BC2_uni_R. The authors processed their data as follows. Each sample was normalized by randomly selecting 1 million high-quality reads, each carrying a distinct molecular identifier. Instead of being binned into consensus sequences, reads that shared molecular identifiers were thrown out. CDR3 identification, clonotype clustering and error correction used MiTCR with a Q25 quality threshold and the strictest error-elimination algorithm. A nonparametric unseen species model with Euler transformation was used to estimate a lower bound on total TCR beta diversity. Using fastp trimming at Q25 and MiXCR clonotype assembly, TCRdb reanalyzed the public sequencing data and kept in-frame beta chains. Each CDR3 protein appears once, grouped with its most common genes and DNA. TCRdb assigned the V and J calls; the authors' analysis was not used. This sample lists 650,000 to 800,000 distinct CDR3 sequences; about 42% were detected once. About 19% of the sample goes to the ten largest clones.

In regard to this clonotype: Its antigen is unknown. Per-nucleotide qualities are absent, and no much larger clonotype sits a single base away.

The roughly 38 donors, aged about 6 to 100 years, were systemically healthy Caucasian individuals from Russia. Roughly 11 milliliters of peripheral blood were drawn from each donor into EDTA-treated Vacutainer tubes. Ficoll-Paque density-gradient centrifugation was used to isolate PBMCs, with at least 6.5 million per sample. Total RNA was extracted from PBMCs with Trizol reagent, with at least 6 micrograms obtained per sample. Naive CD45RAhigh/CD27high T cell percentages were measured by flow cytometry on a PBMC aliquot from every donor. Material: blood. This clonotype was obtained from a man aged 55 to 70 in good health.

The nucleotide sequence is given as TGTGCCAGCAGCCTCCAACCTAACACTGAAGCTTTCTTT. Translated, it reads CASSLQPNTEAFF. The rearranged chain carries TRBV7-9 and TRBJ1-1, with the D gene too uncertain to name. The germline V gene (reference sequence) yields SEHNR for CDR1 and FQNEAQ for CDR2. V gives up 5 bases and J gives up 2 bases, and the segment between their germline ends measures 9 bases. The CDR3, from cysteine to phenylalanine, totals 13 residues. This entry keeps only the CDR3 DNA: 39 bases, framed from base 1.